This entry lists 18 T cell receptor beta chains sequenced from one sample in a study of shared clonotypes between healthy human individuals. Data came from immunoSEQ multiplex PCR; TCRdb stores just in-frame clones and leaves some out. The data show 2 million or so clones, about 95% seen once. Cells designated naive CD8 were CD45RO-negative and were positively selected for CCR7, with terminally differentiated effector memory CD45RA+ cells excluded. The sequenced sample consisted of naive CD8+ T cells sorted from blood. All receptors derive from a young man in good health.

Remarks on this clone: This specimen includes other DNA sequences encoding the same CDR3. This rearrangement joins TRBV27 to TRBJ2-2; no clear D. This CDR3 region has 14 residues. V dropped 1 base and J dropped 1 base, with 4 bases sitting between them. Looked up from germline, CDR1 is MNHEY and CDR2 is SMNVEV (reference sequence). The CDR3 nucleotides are TGTGCCAGCAGTTTATATCGGAACACCGGGGAGCTGTTTTTT. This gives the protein CASSLYRNTGELFF.

The CDR3 region is CASSLKTGGYSYEQYF. In DNA form, the CDR3 reads TGTGCCAGCAGCTTGAAGACAGGGGGCTACTCCTACGAGCAGTACTTC. This chain connects TRBV11-1 to TRBJ2-7, with 10 bases fitting TRBD1. V dropped 3 bases and J dropped 0; count of bases not matched to a gene: 5. Germline V CDR1 and CDR2: SGHAT, FQDESV (reference sequence). The CDR3 extends over 16 amino acids.

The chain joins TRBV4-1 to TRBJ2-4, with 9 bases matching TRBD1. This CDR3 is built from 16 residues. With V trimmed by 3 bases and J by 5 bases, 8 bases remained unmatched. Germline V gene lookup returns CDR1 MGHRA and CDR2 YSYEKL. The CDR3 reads CASSHRTGALQNIQYF. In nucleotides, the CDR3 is TGCGCCAGCAGCCATAGGACAGGGGCTCTTCAAAACATTCAGTACTTC.

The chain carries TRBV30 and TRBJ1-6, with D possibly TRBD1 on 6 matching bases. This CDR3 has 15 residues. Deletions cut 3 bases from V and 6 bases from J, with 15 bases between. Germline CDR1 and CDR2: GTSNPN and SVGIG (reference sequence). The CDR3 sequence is CAWSTGIGGNSPLHF. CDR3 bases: TGTGCCTGGAGCACAGGGATAGGAGGTAATTCACCCCTCCACTTT.

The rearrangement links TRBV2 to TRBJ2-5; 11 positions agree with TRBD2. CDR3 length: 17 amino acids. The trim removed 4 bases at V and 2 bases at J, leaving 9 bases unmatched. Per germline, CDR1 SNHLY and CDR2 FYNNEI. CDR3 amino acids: CASSGGLAVTLQETQYF. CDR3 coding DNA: TGTGCCAGCAGTGGGGGACTAGCGGTGACCTTACAAGAGACCCAGTACTTC.

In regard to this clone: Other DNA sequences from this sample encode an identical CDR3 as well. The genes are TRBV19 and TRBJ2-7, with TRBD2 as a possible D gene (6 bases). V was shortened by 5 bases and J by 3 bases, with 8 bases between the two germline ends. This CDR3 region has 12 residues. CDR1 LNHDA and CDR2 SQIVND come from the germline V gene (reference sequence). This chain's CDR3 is CASSSGSYEQYF. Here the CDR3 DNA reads TGTGCCAGTAGTTCCGGGAGCTACGAGCAGTACTTC.

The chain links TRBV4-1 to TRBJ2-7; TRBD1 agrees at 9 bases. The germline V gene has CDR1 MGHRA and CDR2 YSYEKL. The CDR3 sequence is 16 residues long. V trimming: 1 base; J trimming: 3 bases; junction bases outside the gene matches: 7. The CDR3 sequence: CASSQVHGQGIYEQYF. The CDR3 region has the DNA TGCGCCAGCAGCCAAGTTCACGGACAGGGGATCTACGAGCAGTACTTC.

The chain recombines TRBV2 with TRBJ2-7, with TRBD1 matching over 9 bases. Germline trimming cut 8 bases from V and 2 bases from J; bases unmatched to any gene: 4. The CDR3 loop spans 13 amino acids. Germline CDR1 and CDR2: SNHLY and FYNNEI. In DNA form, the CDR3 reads TGTGCCAGCGAAAGACAGGGGGCCTACGAGCAGTACTTC. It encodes CASERQGAYEQYF.

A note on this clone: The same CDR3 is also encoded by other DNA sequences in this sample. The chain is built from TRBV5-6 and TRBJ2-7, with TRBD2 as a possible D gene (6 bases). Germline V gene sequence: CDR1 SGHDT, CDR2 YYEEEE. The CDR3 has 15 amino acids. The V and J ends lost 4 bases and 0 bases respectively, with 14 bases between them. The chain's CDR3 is CASSQGLLSSYEQYF. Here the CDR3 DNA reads TGTGCCAGCAGCCAGGGACTTCTTAGCTCCTACGAGCAGTACTTC.

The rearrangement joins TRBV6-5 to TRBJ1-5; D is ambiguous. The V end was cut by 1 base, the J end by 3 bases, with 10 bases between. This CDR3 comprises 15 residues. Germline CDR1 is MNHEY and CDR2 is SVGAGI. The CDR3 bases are TGTGCCAGCAGTTACTTGCCCGTTCACAATCAGCCCCAGCATTTT. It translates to CASSYLPVHNQPQHF.

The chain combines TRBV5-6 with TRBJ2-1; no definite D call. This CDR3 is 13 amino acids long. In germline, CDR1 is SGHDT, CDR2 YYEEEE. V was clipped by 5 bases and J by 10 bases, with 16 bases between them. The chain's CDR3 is CASSTFLGLEQFF. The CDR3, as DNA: TGTGCCAGCAGTACGTTCTTGGGTCTGGAGCAGTTCTTC.

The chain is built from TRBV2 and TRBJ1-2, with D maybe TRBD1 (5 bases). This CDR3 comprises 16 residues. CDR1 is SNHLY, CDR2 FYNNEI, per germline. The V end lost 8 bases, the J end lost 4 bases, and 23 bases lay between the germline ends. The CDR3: CASLPPGTGVRYGYTF. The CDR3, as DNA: TGTGCCAGCCTTCCCCCCGGGACGGGGGTCCGCTATGGCTACACCTTC.

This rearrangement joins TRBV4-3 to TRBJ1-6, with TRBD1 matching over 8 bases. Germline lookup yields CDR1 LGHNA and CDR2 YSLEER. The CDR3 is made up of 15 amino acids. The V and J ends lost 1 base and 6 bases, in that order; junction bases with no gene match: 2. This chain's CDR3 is CASSQADRANSPLHF. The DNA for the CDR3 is TGCGCCAGCAGCCAAGCGGACAGGGCTAATTCACCCCTCCACTTT.

DNA for the CDR3: TGCGCCAGCAGCGACGGGACTCAAGAGACCCAGTACTTC. Protein product: CASSDGTQETQYF. The chain employs TRBV5-1 and TRBJ2-5, with a possible D match to TRBD2 (6 bases). Trimming took off 4 bases at V and 2 bases at J, with 9 bases between the two ends. Looked up from germline, CDR1 is SGHRS and CDR2 is YFSETQ. The length of the CDR3 is 13 residues. Combining the CDR3 with reference TRBV5-1 and TRBJ2-5 gives the whole variable domain KAGVTQTPRYLIKTRGQQVTLSCSPISGHRSVSWYQQTPGQGLQFLFEYFSETQRNKGNFPGRFSGRQFSNSRSEMNVSTLELGDSALYLCASSDGTQETQYFGPGTRLLVL.

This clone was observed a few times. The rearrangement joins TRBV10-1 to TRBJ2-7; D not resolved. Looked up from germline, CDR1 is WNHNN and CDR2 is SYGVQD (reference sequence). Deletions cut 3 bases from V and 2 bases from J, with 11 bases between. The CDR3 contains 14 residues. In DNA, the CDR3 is TGCGCCAGCAGTGATAAAGTAACACCCTACGAGCAGTACTTC. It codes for CASSDKVTPYEQYF.

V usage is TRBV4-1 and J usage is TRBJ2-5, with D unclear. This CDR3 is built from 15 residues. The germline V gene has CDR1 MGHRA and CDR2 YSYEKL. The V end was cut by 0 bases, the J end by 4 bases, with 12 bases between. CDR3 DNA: TGCGCCAGCAGCCAAGATGGCATCCTTGGAGAGACCCAGTACTTC. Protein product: CASSQDGILGETQYF.

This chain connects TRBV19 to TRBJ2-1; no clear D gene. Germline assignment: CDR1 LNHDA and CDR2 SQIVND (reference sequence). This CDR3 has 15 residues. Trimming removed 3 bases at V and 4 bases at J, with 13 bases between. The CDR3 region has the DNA TGTGCCAGTAGTATCGGTCTCGGGCAGTACAATGAGCAGTTCTTC. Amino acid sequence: CASSIGLGQYNEQFF.

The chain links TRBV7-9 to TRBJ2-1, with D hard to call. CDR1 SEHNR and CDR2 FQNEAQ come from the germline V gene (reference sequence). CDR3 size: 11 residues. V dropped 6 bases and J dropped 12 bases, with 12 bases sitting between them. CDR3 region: CASSWMSVQFF. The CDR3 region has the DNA TGTGCCAGCAGTTGGATGAGCGTGCAGTTCTTC.